The source of this TCR beta chain is a study of blood T cell repertoires in COVID-19. Repertoires were generated with immunoSEQ multiplex PCR, while TCRdb's copy carries only in-frame clones and drops some. The sample yields over 65,000 clones, 65% to 90% seen once. CDR1 KGHSH and CDR2 LQKENI come from the germline V gene. Trimming cost V 1 base and J 0 bases; bases outside gene matches: 8. CDR3 size: 17 residues. Material: peripheral blood. The chain combines TRBV18 with TRBJ1-1; the match to TRBD1 covers 7 bases. The receptor was isolated from a man aged 80 or over with acute or convalescent COVID-19. The CDR3: CASSPQGAKGMNTEAFF. CDR3 nucleotides: TGTGCCAGCTCACCACAGGGGGCAAAAGGTATGAACACTGAAGCTTTCTTT.